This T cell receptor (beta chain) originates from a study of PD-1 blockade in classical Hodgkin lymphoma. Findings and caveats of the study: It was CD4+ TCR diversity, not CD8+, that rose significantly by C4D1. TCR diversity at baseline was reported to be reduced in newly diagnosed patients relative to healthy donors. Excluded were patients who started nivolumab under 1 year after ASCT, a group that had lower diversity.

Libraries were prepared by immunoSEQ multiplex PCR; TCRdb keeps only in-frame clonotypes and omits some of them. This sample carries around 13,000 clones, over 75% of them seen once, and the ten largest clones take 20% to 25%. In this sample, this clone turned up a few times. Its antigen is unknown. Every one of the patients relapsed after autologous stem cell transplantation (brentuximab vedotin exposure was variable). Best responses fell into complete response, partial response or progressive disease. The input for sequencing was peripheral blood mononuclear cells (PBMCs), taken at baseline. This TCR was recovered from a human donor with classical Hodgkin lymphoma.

CDR3 sequence reads: CASNSGTGGGEQFF. The CDR3 nucleotides are TGTGCCAGCAATTCCGGGACAGGTGGGGGTGAGCAGTTCTTC. The rearrangement uses TRBV6-1 and TRBJ2-1; 8 bases align to TRBD1. The CDR3 contains 14 residues. With V trimmed by 7 bases and J by 9 bases, 11 bases remained unmatched. Germline lookup yields CDR1 MNHNS and CDR2 SASEGT.